The TCR beta chain under discussion was sequenced for a study of blood T cell repertoires in COVID-19. Turning to the study itself: Sources were T cells, B-cell-depleted T cells, or PBMCs; the material itself was cDNA or gDNA.

How the authors handled the data: Reference gene primer amplification yielded estimated nucleated cell counts. TCRdb's table, derived via immunoSEQ multiplex PCR, lists solely in-frame clones and lacks some. Clone size and the V and J calls come from that table; the DNA yielded D and trimming. The profile covers some 250,000 clones, with 70% to 90% appearing a single time and 3% to 4% taken by the ten largest. This receptor was identified in a middle-aged woman with acute COVID-19. What was sequenced was PBMCs or T cells enriched from blood (not recorded which).

The CDR3 sequence: CASSYSAGGPNEQYF. The CDR3, as DNA: TGTGCCAGCAGTTACTCGGCGGGAGGGCCCAACGAGCAGTACTTC. The gene calls are TRBV6-8 and TRBJ2-7, with 9 bases matching TRBD2. Trimming took 0 bases from V and 5 from J; bases not matched to a gene: 5. The CDR3 runs to 15 residues. Germline V lookup: CDR1 MNHGY, CDR2 SAAAGT.